These 21 T cell receptor beta chains share one sample of origin, sequenced in a study of beta chain features in type 1 diabetes (dated 2018 in TCRdb). Here is what the overall study found, with its caveats: In all four CD4+ subsets, TCRB CDR3 length was moderately but significantly shorter in type 1 diabetes patients.

The library relied on the immunoSEQ multiplex PCR assay. All of the isolated RNA was reverse transcribed with the High Capacity cDNA Reverse Transcription Kit, so expressed TCRB transcripts were sequenced. Entries here come from immuneACCESS through TCRdb and include only in-frame sequences with V and J called. Some clones fail to appear in such tables; in the studies checked, an unresolved V gene covers under half of the shortfall, and the cause of the remainder is unknown. The sample contains over 150,000 clones, 10% of them found a single time. 0.45% to 0.5% of the sample rests with the top ten. The antigens for these receptors are not known. Material for sequencing was central memory CD4+ T cells from blood. The receptors derive from a man in his thirties or forties with type 1 diabetes.

This clone was detected a few times. The chain carries TRBV2 and TRBJ2-3, with a weak D call TRBD2 (6 bases). Trimming pared 8 bases from V and 1 base from J, leaving 13 bases between. From germline, CDR1 is SNHLY and CDR2 FYNNEI. The CDR3 has 14 amino acids. In DNA, the CDR3 is TGTGCCAGCTCAGATGCTAGCGGCACAGATACGCAGTATTTT. Translation: CASSDASGTDTQYF.

The sample holds many counts of this clone. The same CDR3 arises from other DNA sequences in this sample as well. The chain combines TRBV7-3 with TRBJ2-3; D remains unclear. Trimming took off 4 bases at V and 0 bases at J, with 8 bases between the two ends. CDR3 length equals 14 residues. Looked up from germline, CDR1 is SGHTA and CDR2 is FQGTGA. CDR3 loop: CASSSSTSTDTQYF. The DNA of the CDR3 is TGTGCCAGCAGCTCATCAACTAGCACAGATACGCAGTATTTT.

The gene calls are TRBV4-3 and TRBJ1-1; D perhaps matches TRBD1 (6 bases). The V and J ends lost 6 bases and 4 bases respectively, with 12 bases between them. Germline CDR1 reads LGHNA; CDR2 reads YSLEER. The CDR3 loop spans 13 amino acids. CDR3 bases: TGCGCCAGCAGTCGACAGGTCGGCACTGAAGCTTTCTTT. It yields the protein CASSRQVGTEAFF.

In its sample, this clone was seen a few times. This chain connects TRBV25-1 to TRBJ1-2; D may be TRBD1 (6 bases). Trimming took off 5 bases at V and 2 bases at J, with 9 bases between the two ends. Germline CDR1 is MGHDK and CDR2 is SYGVNS. The CDR3 totals 13 residues. CDR3 protein: CASSRTGNYGYTF. CDR3 nucleotide sequence: TGTGCCAGCAGTAGAACAGGGAACTATGGCTACACCTTC.

J is TRBJ2-7 and V is TRBV6-5; perhaps TRBD1 as D (6 bases). V lost 6 bases and J lost 2, with 14 bases in between. The V gene's germline CDR1 is MNHEY and CDR2 SVGAGI. This CDR3 has 14 residues. Here the CDR3 DNA reads TGTGCCAGCAGCGCGAGGGGGACAACCTACGAGCAGTACTTC. Translating gives CASSARGTTYEQYF.

This clone was seen only a few times. The chain joins TRBV7-9 to TRBJ2-4, with D possibly being TRBD2 (6 bases). CDR3 length: 14 residues. Germline V lookup: CDR1 SEHNR, CDR2 FQNEAQ (reference sequence). V lost 5 bases, J lost 1 base, and 9 bases lay in between. CDR3 bases: TGTGCCAGCAGCGCGAGCGGGGCCAAAAACATTCAGTACTTC. Amino acids: CASSASGAKNIQYF.

This clone was detected a few times. The CDR3 DNA reads as TGTGCCAGCAGTTTAAAACAGGGCTATGGCTACACCTTC. Its protein is CASSLKQGYGYTF. The chain couples TRBV27 to TRBJ1-2; D might be TRBD1 (6 bases). The V end lost 2 bases, the J end lost 4 bases, and 8 bases lay between the germline ends. CDR1 and CDR2 from the germline V gene are MNHEY and SMNVEV (reference sequence). The CDR3 spans 13 residues.

This clone has only a few counts. The chain joins TRBV6-1 to TRBJ2-1; a weak D match, TRBD2 (5 bases). V lost 8 bases, J lost 5 bases, and 16 bases lay in between. The CDR3 has 14 amino acids. Germline lookup yields CDR1 MNHNS and CDR2 SASEGT. CDR3 nucleotides: TGTGCCAGCCAGAGGAGCGGCAATAACAATGAGCAGTTCTTC. This encodes CASQRSGNNNEQFF.

This clone turned up a few times. A junction boundary mismatches the germline segment, possibly from a read error. This chain connects TRBV4-2 to TRBJ2-3, with 7 bases that match TRBD2. Germline CDR1 is LGHNA and CDR2 is YNFKEQ. The CDR3 extends over 15 amino acids. The CDR3 protein is CASRQAGSSTDTQYF. The CDR3, as DNA: TGTGCCAGCCGCCAAGCGGGATCTAGCACAGATACGCAGTATTTT.

This clone was counted a few times. V is TRBV7-9 and J is TRBJ2-3, with 9 bases lining up with TRBD1. Germline CDR1 SEHNR, CDR2 FQNEAQ (reference sequence). CDR3 length: 15 amino acids. Germline trimming cut 6 bases from V and 4 bases from J; bases unmatched to any gene: 8. The CDR3 sequence: CASSGSGTGPDTQYF. The CDR3, as DNA: TGTGCCAGCAGTGGATCCGGGACAGGGCCAGATACGCAGTATTTT.

This clone was observed a handful of times. The chain links TRBV30 to TRBJ1-2, with TRBD1 identical over 8 bases. Germline CDR1 is GTSNPN and CDR2 is SVGIG (reference sequence). Germline trimming cut 2 bases from V and 8 bases from J; bases unmatched to any gene: 4. The CDR3 totals 12 residues. CDR3 nucleotides: TGTGCCTGGAGTTGGCAGGGGGCGGGCTACACCTTC. Protein: CAWSWQGAGYTF.

This sequence joins TRBV11-2 and TRBJ2-7; the match to TRBD1 covers 11 bases. The CDR3 spans 14 residues. Germline loops: CDR1 SGHAT, CDR2 FQNNGV. Unmatched junction bases numbered 7, after V lost 6 bases and J lost 6 bases. The CDR3 sequence is CASRLGQGASEQYF. The CDR3 DNA sequence: TGTGCCAGCAGGCTAGGACAGGGGGCAAGCGAGCAGTACTTC.

This clone was observed a handful of times. The chain joins TRBV7-2 to TRBJ2-5, with 7 bases that match TRBD1. The ends lost 5 bases at V and 5 bases at J; junction bases unmatched: 8. Germline lookup yields CDR1 SGHTA and CDR2 FQGNSA. The CDR3 runs 14 residues. The CDR3 sequence is CASSAETGSETQYF. For the CDR3, the DNA is TGTGCCAGCAGCGCGGAGACAGGGTCTGAGACCCAGTACTTC.

This clone occurred a few times. CDR3 DNA sequence: TGCGCCAGCAGCCAAACACGCCGTGAGCAGTTCTTC. Translation: CASSQTRREQFF. V gene TRBV4-1 combines with J gene TRBJ2-1; D unclear. This CDR3 spans 12 amino acids. Per the germline V gene, CDR1 is MGHRA and CDR2 is YSYEKL. V lost 2 bases to trimming and J lost 9 bases, with 8 bases between them.

The CDR3 loop reads CASSQAGGRNYEQYF. CDR3 DNA sequence: TGCGCCAGCAGCCAAGCCGGCGGGAGGAACTACGAGCAGTACTTC. This chain connects TRBV4-3 to TRBJ2-7, with 8 bases matching TRBD2. This CDR3 is built from 15 residues. CDR1 is LGHNA, CDR2 YSLEER, per germline. The V and J ends lost 1 base and 3 bases, in that order; junction bases with no gene match: 5.

This clone was observed a handful of times. This CDR3 is CASSLDWGAQYF. The CDR3 nucleotides read TGTGCCAGCAGCCTGGATTGGGGCGCGCAGTATTTT. This chain joins TRBV5-4 and TRBJ2-3; possible D gene TRBD1, 5 bases. Germline-derived CDR1 and CDR2 are SGHNT and YYREEE (reference sequence). V was clipped by 4 bases and J by 10 bases, with 13 bases between them. The CDR3 contains 12 residues.

This clone was found a few times. The rearrangement joins TRBV7-4 to TRBJ2-4; D is ambiguous. Trimming cost V 7 bases and J 0 bases, with 13 bases left between them. Germline CDR1 and CDR2: SGHVT and SQSDAQ. This CDR3 is built from 15 residues. Here the CDR3 DNA reads TGTGCCAGCACCCGGTTACAGTTAGCCAAAAACATTCAGTACTTC. This codes for CASTRLQLAKNIQYF.

This clone was recorded a few times. The genes are TRBV5-1 and TRBJ2-5; 12 bases fit TRBD2. CDR1 SGHRS and CDR2 YFSETQ come from the germline V gene. The CDR3 loop spans 17 amino acids. V dropped 0 bases and J dropped 3; count of bases not matched to a gene: 6. The CDR3 DNA is TGCGCCAGCAGCTTGGGTGGACTAGCGGGATCAGAAGAGACCCAGTACTTC. Amino acids: CASSLGGLAGSEETQYF.

There are a few counts of this clone. V usage is TRBV2 and J usage is TRBJ2-7; D is unclear. The CDR3 has 12 amino acids. Germline V CDR1 and CDR2: SNHLY, FYNNEI. Between the trimmed V and J ends, which lost 7 bases and 4 bases, there was a span of 11 bases. This chain's CDR3 is CASTNPGYEQYF. In DNA, the CDR3 is TGTGCCAGCACGAACCCCGGGTACGAGCAGTACTTC.

This clone has just a few counts. The chain recombines TRBV27 with TRBJ2-7, with 9 bases that match TRBD2. CDR1 is MNHEY, CDR2 SMNVEV, per germline (reference sequence). The CDR3 runs 11 residues. The V gene end was trimmed by 6 bases and the J gene end by 7 bases; junction bases not matched to a gene: 1. Written as DNA, the CDR3 is TGTGCCAGCAGGCGGGAGGGTGAGCAGTACTTC. It specifies CASRREGEQYF.

This clone was seen more than once but under ten times. The gene calls are TRBV7-9 and TRBJ1-5, with 10 bases fitting TRBD1. V shed 5 bases and J 2 bases; nucleotides not matched to a gene: 6. The CDR3 covers 16 residues. Germline V gives CDR1 SEHNR, CDR2 FQNEAQ (reference sequence). The CDR3 sequence is CASSRAGTGGNQPQHF. CDR3 in DNA: TGTGCCAGCAGCAGAGCCGGGACAGGGGGCAATCAGCCCCAGCATTTT. The entire variable domain, with the rest obtained from reference TRBV7-9 and TRBJ1-5, is as follows: DTGVSQNPRHKITKRGQNVTFRCDPISEHNRLYWYRQTLGQGPEFLTYFQNEAQLEKSRLLSDRFSAERPKGSFSTLEIQRTEQGDSAMYLCASSRAGTGGNQPQHFGDGTRLSIL.